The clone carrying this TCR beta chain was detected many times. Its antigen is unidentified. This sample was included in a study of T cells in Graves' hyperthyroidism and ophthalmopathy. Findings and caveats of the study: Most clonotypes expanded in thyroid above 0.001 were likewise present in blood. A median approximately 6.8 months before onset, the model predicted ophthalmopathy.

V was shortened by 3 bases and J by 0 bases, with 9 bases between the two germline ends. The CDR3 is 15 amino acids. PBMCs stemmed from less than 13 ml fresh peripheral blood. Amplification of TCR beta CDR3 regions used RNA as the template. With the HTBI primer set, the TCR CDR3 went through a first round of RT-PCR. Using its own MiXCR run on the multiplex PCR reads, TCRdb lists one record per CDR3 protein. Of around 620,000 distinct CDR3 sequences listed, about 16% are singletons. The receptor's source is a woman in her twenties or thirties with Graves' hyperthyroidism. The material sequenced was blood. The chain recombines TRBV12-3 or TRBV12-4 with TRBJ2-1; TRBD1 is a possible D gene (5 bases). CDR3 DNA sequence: TGTGCCAGCAGTTTCGACAGACCCTCCTACAATGAGCAGTTCTTC. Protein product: CASSFDRPSYNEQFF.